The 2 T cell receptor beta chains given below trace back to one sample, sequenced in a study of identical twins listed by TCRdb under 2016. Library preparation used 5' RACE. This sample was sequenced with an Illumina HiSeq 2000. Using fastp at Q25 and MiXCR, TCRdb reprocessed the public reads and kept productive beta chains. Rows merge per CDR3 protein into single entries with the most common DNA and genes. Counted in this sample were 690,000 or so distinct CDR3 sequences; around 8.3% of them appeared once. The ten largest clones represent more than 0.75% of the sample. These same records also appear under a second study, on yellow fever vaccine responses in identical twins.

Sequencing was carried out using PBMCs. These receptors originate from a young woman in good health.

This clonotype was seen many times. The chain links TRBV7-9 to TRBJ2-7; TRBD1 matches at 8 bases. The CDR3 length is 14 residues. Looked up from germline, CDR1 is SEHNR and CDR2 is FQNEAQ (reference sequence). With 5 bases clipped from V and 4 bases from J, the junction kept 7 bases outside the gene matches. CDR3 bases: TGTGCCAGCAGCCCTCCGGGACAGGAGTACGAGCAGTACTTC. Amino acid sequence: CASSPPGQEYEQYF.

The chain recombines TRBV6-5 with TRBJ2-5; 13 nucleotides line up with TRBD2. The germline V gene has CDR1 MNHEY and CDR2 SVGAGI. The CDR3 contains 16 residues. V lost 4 bases and J lost 1; bases outside the gene matches: 3. DNA of the CDR3: TGTGCCAGCAGTTTCACTAGCGGGGGGGCCCAAGAGACCCAGTACTTC. Translation: CASSFTSGGAQETQYF.